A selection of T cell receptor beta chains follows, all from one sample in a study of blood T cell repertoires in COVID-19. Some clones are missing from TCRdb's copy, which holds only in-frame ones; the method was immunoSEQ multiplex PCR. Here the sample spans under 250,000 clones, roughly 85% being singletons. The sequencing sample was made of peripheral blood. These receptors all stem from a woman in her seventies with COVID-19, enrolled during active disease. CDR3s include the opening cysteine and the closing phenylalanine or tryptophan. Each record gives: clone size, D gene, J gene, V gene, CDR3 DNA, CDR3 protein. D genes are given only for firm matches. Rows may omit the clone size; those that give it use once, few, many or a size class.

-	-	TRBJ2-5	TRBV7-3	TGTGCCAGCAGCCACAAAGAAGAGACCCAGTACTTC	CASSHKEETQYF
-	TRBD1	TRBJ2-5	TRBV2	TGTGCCAGCATGAACACAGGGGGCGCATTCCAAGAGACCCAGTACTTC	CASMNTGGAFQETQYF
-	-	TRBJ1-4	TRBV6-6	TGTGCCAGCAGTTACTCGGGGGGTTCGGTTGAAAAACTGTTTTTT	CASSYSGGSVEKLFF
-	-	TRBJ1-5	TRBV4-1	TGCGCCAGCAGCCAAGGAGGAGATCAGCCCCAGCATTTT	CASSQGGDQPQHF
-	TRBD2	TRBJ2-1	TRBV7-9	TGTGCCAGCAGCTTAGCCTGGCCGGGGGGGTATTCGAATGAGCAGTTCTTC	CASSLAWPGGYSNEQFF
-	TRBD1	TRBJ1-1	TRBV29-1	TGCAGCGCCCCGGGACAGTTGAACACTGAAGCTTTCTTT	CSAPGQLNTEAFF
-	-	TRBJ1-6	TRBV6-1	TGTGCCAGCAGTGAGTCCGACAGTTTTAATTCACCCCTCCACTTT	CASSESDSFNSPLHF
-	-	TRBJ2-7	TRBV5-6	TGTGCCAGCAGCCTGAGTACCTACGAGCAGTACTTC	CASSLSTYEQYF
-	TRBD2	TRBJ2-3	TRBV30	TGTGCCTGGAGTGGCGGGAGGGCCGTAGATACGCAGTATTTT	CAWSGGRAVDTQYF
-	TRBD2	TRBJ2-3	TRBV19	TGTGCCAGTAGTATATTAGCGGGAGATACAGATACGCAGTATTTT	CASSILAGDTDTQYF
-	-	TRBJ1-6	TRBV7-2	TGTGCCAGCGGGTTGGGAGCTCATAATTCACCCCTCCACTTT	CASGLGAHNSPLHF
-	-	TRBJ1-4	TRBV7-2	TGTGCCAGCAGCGTCATTTCCGGTAATGAAAAACTGTTTTTT	CASSVISGNEKLFF
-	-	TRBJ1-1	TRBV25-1	TGTGCCAGCAGTGACGTCCGGGGGAACACTGAAGCTTTCTTT	CASSDVRGNTEAFF
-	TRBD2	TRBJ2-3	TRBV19	TGTGCCAGTAGTACGACCGGGACTAGCGGGACAGATACGCAGTATTTT	CASSTTGTSGTDTQYF
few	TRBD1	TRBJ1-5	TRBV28	TGTGCCAGCACCCGATGGACAGGGAGCTATCAGCCCCAGCATTTT	CASTRWTGSYQPQHF
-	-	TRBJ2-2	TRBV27	TGTGCCAGCAGTTATCAGGGGTCATCGAACACCGGGGAGCTGTTTTTT	CASSYQGSSNTGELFF
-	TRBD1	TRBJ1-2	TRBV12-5	TGTGCTAGTGGTTTGGCCACCCCGGACAGGGGAAATGGCTACACCTTC	CASGLATPDRGNGYTF
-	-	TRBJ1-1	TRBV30	TGTGCCTGGAGTGAAGAGGGCACTGAAGCTTTCTTT	CAWSEEGTEAFF
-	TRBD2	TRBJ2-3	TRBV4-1	TGCGCCAGCAGTCCCTTCGCGGGGGGACTCACAGATACGCAGTATTTT	CASSPFAGGLTDTQYF
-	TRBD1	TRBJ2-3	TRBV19	TGTGCCAGTAGTTCGGACAGGGGAGATACGCAGTATTTT	CASSSDRGDTQYF
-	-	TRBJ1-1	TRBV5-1	TGCGCCAGCAGCTTGCGGGAGAACACTGAAGCTTTCTTT	CASSLRENTEAFF
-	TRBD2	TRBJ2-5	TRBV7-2	TGTGCCAGCAGCCCTCATTATTTGGCGACTAGCGGGGGAAAAGAGACCCAGTACTTC	CASSPHYLATSGGKETQYF
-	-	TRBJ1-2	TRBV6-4	TGTGCCAGCAGTCCAGGGTTCTATGGCTACACCTTC	CASSPGFYGYTF
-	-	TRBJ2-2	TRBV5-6	TGTGCCAGCAGCTTGCCTAGCACCGGGGAGCTGTTTTTT	CASSLPSTGELFF
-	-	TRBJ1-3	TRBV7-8	TGTGCCAGCAGCCCAGCCCGCTCTGGAAACACCATATATTTT	CASSPARSGNTIYF
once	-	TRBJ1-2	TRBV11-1	TGTGCCAGCAGCTTAGGGGCACCGCCTAACTATGGCTACACCTTC	CASSLGAPPNYGYTF
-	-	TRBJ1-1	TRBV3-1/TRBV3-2	TGTGCCAGCAGTCAGACCTACAGGATCGGGAGGACTGAAGCTTTCTTT	CASSQTYRIGRTEAFF
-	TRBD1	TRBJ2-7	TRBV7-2	TGTGCCAGCAGCGCGCAGACAGGGGTTGGATCCTACGAGCAGTACTTC	CASSAQTGVGSYEQYF
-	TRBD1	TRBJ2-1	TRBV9	TGTGCCAGCAGCGCCCGGACAGGGAATAACAATGAGCAGTTCTTC	CASSARTGNNNEQFF
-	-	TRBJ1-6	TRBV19	TGTGCCAGTAGTTTCAGGGTGGGCAATTCACCCCTCCACTTT	CASSFRVGNSPLHF
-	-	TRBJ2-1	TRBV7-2	TGTGCCAGCAGCTTAGATTCAGGGGGGCTGCTGAGCTCCTACAATGAGCAGTTCTTC	CASSLDSGGLLSSYNEQFF
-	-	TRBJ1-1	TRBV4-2	TGTGCCAGCAGCCAAGAATCGCAGCGCAACACTGAAGCTTTCTTT	CASSQESQRNTEAFF
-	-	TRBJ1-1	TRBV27	TGTGCCAGCAGACCATTAGACTGGAACACTGAAGCTTTCTTT	CASRPLDWNTEAFF
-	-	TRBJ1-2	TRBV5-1	TGCGCCAGCAGCCCGGCAGGGTGGGGCTACACCTTC	CASSPAGWGYTF